This T cell receptor beta chain came from a study of T cells in Graves' hyperthyroidism and ophthalmopathy. Across the study: Peripheral blood samples were taken at initial diagnosis, prior to any treatment. Study findings and constraints: Also found in blood were most expanded thyroid clonotypes above 0.001. Ophthalmopathy prediction by the model preceded onset by a median roughly 6 months.

The CDR3 has 13 residues. Germline V lookup: CDR1 MNHEY, CDR2 SVGAGI. Trimming took off 2 bases at V and 7 bases at J, with 11 bases between the two ends. TCR beta CDR3 regions were amplified from RNA. RT-PCR in the first round (using the HTBI primer set) targeted the TCR CDR3. TCRdb ran MiXCR on the multiplex PCR reads and lists one entry per CDR3 protein. The sample contains fewer than 550,000 distinct CDR3 sequences, about 15% of which appear only once. Researchers defined stable Graves' hyperthyroidism as no ophthalmopathy progression within 18 months. A few counts support this clonotype. Antigen specificity is unknown.

The sequenced sample was blood. This sequence joins TRBV6-5 and TRBJ1-2, with D possibly being TRBD1 (5 bases). The receptor was derived from a woman in her late teens or twenties with Graves' hyperthyroidism. Here the CDR3 reads CASSYRQGGGYTF. CDR3 in DNA: TGTGCCAGCAGTTACCGGCAGGGCGGTGGCTACACCTTC.